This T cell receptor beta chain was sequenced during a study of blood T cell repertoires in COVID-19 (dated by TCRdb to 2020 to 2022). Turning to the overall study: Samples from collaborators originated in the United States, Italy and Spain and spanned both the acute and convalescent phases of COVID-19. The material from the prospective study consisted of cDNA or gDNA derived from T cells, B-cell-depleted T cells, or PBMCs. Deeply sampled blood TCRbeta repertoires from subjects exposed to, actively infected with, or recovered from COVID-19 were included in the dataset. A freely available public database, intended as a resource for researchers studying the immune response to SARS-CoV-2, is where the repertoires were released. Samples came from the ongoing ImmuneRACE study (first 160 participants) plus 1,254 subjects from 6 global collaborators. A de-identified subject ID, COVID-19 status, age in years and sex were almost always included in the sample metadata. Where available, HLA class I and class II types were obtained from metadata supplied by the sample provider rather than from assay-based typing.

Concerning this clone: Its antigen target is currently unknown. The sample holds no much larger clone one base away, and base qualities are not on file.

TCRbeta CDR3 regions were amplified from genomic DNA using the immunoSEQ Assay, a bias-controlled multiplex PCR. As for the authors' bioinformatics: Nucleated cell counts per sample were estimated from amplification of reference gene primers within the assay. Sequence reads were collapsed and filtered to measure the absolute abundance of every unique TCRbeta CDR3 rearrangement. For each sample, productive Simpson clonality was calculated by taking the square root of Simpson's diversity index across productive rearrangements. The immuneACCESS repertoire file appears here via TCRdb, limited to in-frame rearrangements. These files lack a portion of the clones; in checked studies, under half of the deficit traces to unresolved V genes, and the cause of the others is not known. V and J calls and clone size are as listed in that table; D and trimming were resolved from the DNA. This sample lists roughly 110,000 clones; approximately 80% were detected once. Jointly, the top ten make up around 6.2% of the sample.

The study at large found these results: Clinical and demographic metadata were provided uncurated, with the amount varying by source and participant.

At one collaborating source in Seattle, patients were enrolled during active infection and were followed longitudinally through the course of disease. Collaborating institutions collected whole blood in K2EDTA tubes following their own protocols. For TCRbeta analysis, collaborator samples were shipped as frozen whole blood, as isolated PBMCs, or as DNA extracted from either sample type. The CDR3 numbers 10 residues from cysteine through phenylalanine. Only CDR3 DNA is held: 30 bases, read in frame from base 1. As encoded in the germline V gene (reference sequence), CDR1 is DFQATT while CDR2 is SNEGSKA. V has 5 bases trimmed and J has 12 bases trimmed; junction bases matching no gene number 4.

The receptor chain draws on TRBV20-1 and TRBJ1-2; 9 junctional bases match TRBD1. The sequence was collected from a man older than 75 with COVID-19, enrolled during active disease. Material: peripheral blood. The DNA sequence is TGCAGTGCTGGGGGACAGGGCAACACCTTC. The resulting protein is CSAGGQGNTF.